This T cell receptor beta chain stems from a study of blood T cell repertoires in COVID-19. Looking at the study overall: Donors in the United States, Italy and Spain gave samples during acute or convalescent COVID-19. PBMCs, B-cell-depleted T cells, or T cells provided the cDNA or gDNA that made up the material.

As handled by the study authors: The authors estimated nucleated cell counts from reference gene primer amplification. Sequenced by immunoSEQ multiplex PCR; TCRdb stores in-frame clones only, minus some. V and J calls plus clone size are reproduced from that table; the DNA served to infer D and trimming. The sample carries 12,000 or so clones, roughly 90% recorded once. The length of the CDR3 is 11 residues. Trimming stripped 7 bases from V and 3 bases from J, with 6 bases between. Sequencing was carried out using peripheral blood. The V and J genes are TRBV12-3 or TRBV12-4 and TRBJ2-5; D is unclear. This receptor was obtained from a man aged 70 or older with active COVID-19. The CDR3 DNA reads as TGTGCCAGCACCCTTAAAGAGACCCAGTACTTC. Its translation is CASTLKETQYF.